The clone carrying this TCR beta chain appeared many times. MiXCR re-clonotyped the PCR reads for TCRdb. The sample has approximately 26,000 clones; 10% to 15% are singletons. The record originates from a study of metastatic and nonmetastatic thyroid tumors. As for the study in general: Repertoire data that came from the blood and tumor or nodule tissue of malignant and benign thyroid patients were compared.

Until they underwent thyroid surgery, no patient had received any treatment. Sequencing was done on a sample of blood. The receptor's source is a female donor with papillary thyroid cancer or a benign thyroid nodule (not recorded which). Some clones in this sample may be carry-over from other donors' samples.

CDR3 sequence: CASSLVGQGHDIQYF. The CDR3 DNA is TGTGCCAGCAGCTTAGTGGGGCAGGGGCATGACATTCAGTACTTC. This rearrangement joins TRBV7-2 to TRBJ2-4; tentative D call: TRBD1 (6 bases). Trimming took 1 base from V and 8 from J, leaving 15 bases between them. Germline V gene lookup returns CDR1 SGHTA and CDR2 FQGNSA. There are 15 residues in the CDR3.